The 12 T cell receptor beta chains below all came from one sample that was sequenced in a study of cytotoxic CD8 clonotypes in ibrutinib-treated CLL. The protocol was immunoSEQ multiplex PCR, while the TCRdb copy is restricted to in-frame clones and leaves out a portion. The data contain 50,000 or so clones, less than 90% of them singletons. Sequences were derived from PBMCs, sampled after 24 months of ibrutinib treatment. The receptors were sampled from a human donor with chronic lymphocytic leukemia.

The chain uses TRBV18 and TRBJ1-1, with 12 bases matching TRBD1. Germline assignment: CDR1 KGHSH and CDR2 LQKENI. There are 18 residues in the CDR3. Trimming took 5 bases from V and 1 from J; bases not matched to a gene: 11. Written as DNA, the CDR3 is TGTGCCAGCTCATCCCCGGGACAGGGGGCGAATGGGAACACTGAAGCTTTCTTT. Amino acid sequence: CASSSPGQGANGNTEAFF.

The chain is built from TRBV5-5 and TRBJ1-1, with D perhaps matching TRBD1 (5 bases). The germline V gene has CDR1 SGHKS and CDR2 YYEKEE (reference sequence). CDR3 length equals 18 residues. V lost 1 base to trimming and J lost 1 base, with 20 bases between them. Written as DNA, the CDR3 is TGTGCCAGCAGCTTGTTCTTAGTAGGGGAGATTGGGAACACTGAAGCTTTCTTT. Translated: CASSLFLVGEIGNTEAFF.

CDR3 in amino acids: CASSQVDGENIQYF. CDR3 DNA: TGCGCCAGCAGCCAAGTCGACGGGGAAAACATTCAGTACTTC. The chain combines TRBV4-3 with TRBJ2-4; TRBD2 is a possible D gene (5 bases). The CDR3 extends over 14 amino acids. The germline CDR1 and CDR2 sequences are LGHNA and YSLEER. Trimming took off 1 base at V and 5 bases at J, with 9 bases between the two ends.

As DNA, the CDR3 is TGTGCCAGCAGTTCCGTTCGGACTGAGGCGAACACCGGGGAGCTGTTTTTT. This translates into CASSSVRTEANTGELFF. V is TRBV28 and J is TRBJ2-2; D may be TRBD2 (5 bases). In germline, CDR1 is MDHEN, CDR2 SYDVKM. V was cut by 4 bases and J by 0 bases, with 15 bases left in between. This CDR3 comprises 17 residues.

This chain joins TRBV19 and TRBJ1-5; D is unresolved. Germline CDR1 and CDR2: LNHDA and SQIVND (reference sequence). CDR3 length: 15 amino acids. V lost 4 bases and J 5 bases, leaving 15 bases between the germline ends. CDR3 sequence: CASSSRLEGDQPQHF. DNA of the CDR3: TGTGCCAGTAGTAGCCGTTTGGAGGGAGATCAGCCCCAGCATTTT.

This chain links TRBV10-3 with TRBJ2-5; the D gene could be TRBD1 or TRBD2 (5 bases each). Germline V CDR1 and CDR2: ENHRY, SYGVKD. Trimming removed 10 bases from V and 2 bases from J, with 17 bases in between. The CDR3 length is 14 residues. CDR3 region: CATLTGLGQETQYF. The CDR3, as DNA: TGTGCCACGCTCACAGGACTGGGGCAAGAGACCCAGTACTTC.

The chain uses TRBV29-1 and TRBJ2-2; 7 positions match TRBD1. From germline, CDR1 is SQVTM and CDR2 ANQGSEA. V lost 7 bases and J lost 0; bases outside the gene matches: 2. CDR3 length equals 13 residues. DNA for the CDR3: TGCAGCGCACAGGGGTCGAACACCGGGGAGCTGTTTTTT. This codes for CSAQGSNTGELFF.

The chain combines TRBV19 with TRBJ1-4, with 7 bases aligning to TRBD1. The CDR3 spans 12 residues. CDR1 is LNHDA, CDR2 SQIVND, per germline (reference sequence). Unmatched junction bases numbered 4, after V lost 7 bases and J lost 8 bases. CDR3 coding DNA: TGTGCCAGTACCAGGGGGACGGAAAAACTGTTTTTT. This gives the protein CASTRGTEKLFF. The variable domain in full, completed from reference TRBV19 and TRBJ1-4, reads DGGITQSPKYLFRKEGQNVTLSCEQNLNHDAMYWYRQDPGQGLRLIYYSQIVNDFQKGDIAEGYSVSREKKESFPLTVTSAQKNPTAFYLCASTRGTEKLFFGSGTQLSVL.

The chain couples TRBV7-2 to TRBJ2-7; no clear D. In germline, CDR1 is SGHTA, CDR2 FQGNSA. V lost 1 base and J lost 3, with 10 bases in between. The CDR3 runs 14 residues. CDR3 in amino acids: CASSLVLPGYEQYF. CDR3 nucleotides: TGTGCCAGCAGCTTAGTCCTTCCGGGCTACGAGCAGTACTTC.

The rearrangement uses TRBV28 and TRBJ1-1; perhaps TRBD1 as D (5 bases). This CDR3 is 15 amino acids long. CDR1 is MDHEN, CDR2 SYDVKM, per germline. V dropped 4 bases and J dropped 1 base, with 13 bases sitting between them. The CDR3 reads CASSSHWGSNTEAFF. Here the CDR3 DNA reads TGTGCCAGCAGTTCGCACTGGGGCTCGAACACTGAAGCTTTCTTT.

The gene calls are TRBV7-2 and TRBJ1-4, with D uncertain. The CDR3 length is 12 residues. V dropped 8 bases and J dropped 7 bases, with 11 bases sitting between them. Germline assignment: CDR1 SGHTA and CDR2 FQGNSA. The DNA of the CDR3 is TGTGCCAGCGGATCCTGGGGTGAAAAACTGTTTTTT. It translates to CASGSWGEKLFF.

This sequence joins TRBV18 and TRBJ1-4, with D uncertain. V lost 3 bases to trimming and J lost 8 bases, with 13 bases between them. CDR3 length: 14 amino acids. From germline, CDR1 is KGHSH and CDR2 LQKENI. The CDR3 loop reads CASSPLAGHEKLFF. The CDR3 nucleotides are TGTGCCAGCTCACCTTTGGCAGGTCACGAAAAACTGTTTTTT.